The text below deals with one TCR beta chain. Its target antigen remains unknown. The record has no base qualities; no much larger clone is one base away. Healthy HIV-negative adults with no recently reported acute infections or vaccinations were included as donors. Every donor was a Caucasian adult living in Nashville, Tennessee, USA. CD4+ T cells were enriched by magnetic negative selection; naive cells were then positively selected on CD45RA, and the negative fraction formed the memory subset. After blood collection by leukapheresis, PBMCs were isolated using Ficoll-Histopaque density gradient centrifugation and then cryopreserved in the vapor phase of liquid nitrogen. Analytical flow cytometry was used to check the purity and quantity of every magnetically sorted T cell population. Genomic DNA was isolated from every sorted fraction and measured by UV absorbance on a Nanodrop 2000c. This sample was included in a study of shared clonotypes between healthy human individuals (dated by TCRdb to the early 2020s). For the study in its entirety: A few men and a couple of women, aged 18 to 49 years, made up the cohort. For each donor, CD4 naive and CD4 memory were each run on three plates, CD8 naive on two plates, and CD8 memory on one plate. To estimate repertoire size and how much clonotype sharing occurs between individuals, the study deeply sequenced the blood TCR repertoires of 4 to 6 healthy adults. Different laboratories and diverse techniques were used to prepare libraries and sequence TCR repertoires, to increase sequencing depth and limit assay-specific biases. Leukapheresis yielded between about 0.85 and 10 billion PBMCs per donor.

Overall study results and their limits: The genetic and exposure-history diversity represented was limited by the small number of donors. Sampling was limited to blood, and TCR repertoires in tissue likely differ from TCR repertoires in blood. Across a handful of donors, approximately 5% of naive CD4, approximately 3.5% of naive CD8, about 2% of memory CD4, and 0.4% of memory CD8 clonotypes were shared. Rarefaction of sorted-subset datasets indicated incomplete sequencing despite the large sequencing depth. Higher generation probabilities were observed for clonotypes shared by all four sorted-subset donors than for non-shared clonotypes. Naive subsets generally had larger estimated clonotype richness than memory subsets did. Based on pairwise subsampling, the degree of clonotype sharing among donors was expected to be affected by sequencing depth.

Using the deep immunoSEQ assay, multiplex PCR amplified TCR CDR3 regions from genomic DNA. Genomic DNA extracted from each cell subset was distributed evenly over all wells of several immunoSEQ 96-well plates, and each plate served as one replicate. For sorted subsets, approximately 0.2 ug of genomic DNA, equivalent to 25,000 to 30,000 T cell genomes, went into each replicate PCR. Purified libraries were measured with a Qubit 3.0 fluorometer, size-checked on a Bioanalyzer 2100, and measured again with the KAPA Library Quantification kit. Every immunoSEQ 96-well plate was sequenced on a dedicated single-read 150-cycle Illumina NextSeq 550 flow cell. The authors processed their data as follows. The immunoSEQ output contained only junctional sequences without quality scores, so filtering could not match that applied to full-length reads. Sequences were annotated with PyIR, a Python wrapper for IgBLAST v1.9, using IMGT germline references to assign V/J genes and CDR3. Reads were removed for weak V/J assignments (E-value above 1e-6), missing CDR3, stop codons, out-of-frame junctions, or ambiguous translated residues. V3J clonotypes were defined as sequences sharing the same inferred V gene, J gene, and CDR3 amino acid sequence. Percentage overlap between repertoires was computed as shared unique clonotypes divided by the size of the smaller repertoire. Richness of each repertoire was evaluated using RTK rarefaction, the Chao1 estimator, and Recon v2.1 estimates of unobserved clonotypes. Generation probabilities for all TCRbeta clonotypes obtained by the gDNA method from a handful of donors were computed using OLGA. TCRdb holds this immuneACCESS table with in-frame rearrangements only. Some clones are missing; in checked studies, unresolved V genes explain under half, and the rest has no known cause. For V, J and clone size, that table is used; D and trimming come from the DNA. The sample includes 2 million to 3 million clones, with roughly 92% observed a single time. The ten largest clonotypes hold over 0.12% of the sample.

From a lookup of the germline V gene (reference sequence), CDR1 and CDR2 are GTSNPN and SVGIG. The CDR3 contains 13 residues, cysteine and phenylalanine counted. Of the read, only the CDR3 DNA is kept; its 39 bases are in frame from base 1. Relative to germline, V is missing 8 bases and J is missing 4 bases, with 10 bases of the junction outside any gene match. This TCR was recovered from a man between 18 and 29 years old in good health. Source material: naive CD4+ T cells sorted from blood. The cell subset or site label, read with the paper, signifies: CD45RA+ positively selected. The chain couples TRBV30 to TRBJ2-7, with TRBD2 matching 8 junction bases. The nucleotide sequence reads as follows: TGTGCCCACCGCCGGGGGGGCCGGTACGAGCAGTACTTC. This encodes CAHRRGGRYEQYF.